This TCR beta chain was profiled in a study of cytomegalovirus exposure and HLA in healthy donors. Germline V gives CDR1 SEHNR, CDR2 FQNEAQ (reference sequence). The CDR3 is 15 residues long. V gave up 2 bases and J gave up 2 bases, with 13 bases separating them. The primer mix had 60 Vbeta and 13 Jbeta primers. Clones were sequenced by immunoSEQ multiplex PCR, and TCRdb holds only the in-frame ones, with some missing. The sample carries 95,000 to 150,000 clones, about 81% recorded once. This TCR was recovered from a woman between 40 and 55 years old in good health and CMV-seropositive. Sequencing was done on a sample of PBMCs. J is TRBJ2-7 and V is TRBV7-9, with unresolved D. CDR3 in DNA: TGTGCCAGCAGCTTATCCCAACAGTTCCCCTACGAGCAGTACTTC. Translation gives CASSLSQQFPYEQYF.